The clone carrying this T cell receptor (beta chain) was seen more than once but under ten times. Its antigen is not identified. This specimen comes from a study of T-cell memory formation after mild COVID-19. Overall study results and limits: For second-wave clones that peaked at day 37, SARS-CoV-2 specificity went unverified.

cDNA libraries for TCR alpha and TCR beta, carrying sample barcodes and UMIs, came from 5'RACE with constant-segment primers. TCRdb independently ran MiXCR on the 5' RACE reads; one entry per CDR3 protein. This table holds some 300,000 distinct CDR3 sequences, around a fifth found once. The CDR3 is made up of 14 amino acids. The germline CDR1 and CDR2 sequences are SGHRS and YFSETQ. Trimming pared 5 bases from V and 6 bases from J, leaving 15 bases between. The specimen was PBMCs or a T cell subset sorted from them (not recorded which). The rearrangement uses TRBV5-1 and TRBJ2-1, with D tentatively TRBD1 or TRBD2 (5 bases each). The TCR sequence derives from a man aged 18 to 30 who had mild COVID-19 (a few samples of this study predate the infection). Cell type and time point are not known. Here the CDR3 reads CASRPEGSFNEQFF. The CDR3 coding sequence is TGCGCCAGCAGACCCGAGGGGTCTTTCAATGAGCAGTTCTTC.